Listed below are T cell receptor beta chains from one sample, sequenced in a study of T cell responses to AZD1222 COVID-19 vaccine. Here immunoSEQ multiplex PCR was the method, and the copy in TCRdb shows in-frame clones only, minus some. Here the sample spans 85,000 to 120,000 clones, 80% to 95% being singletons. Here the sequenced sample was peripheral blood, taken 28 days after the second AZD1222 dose. These receptors were collected from an adult who received the AZD1222 COVID-19 vaccine. Each CDR3 is given with its conserved first and last residue. Each record gives: D gene, V gene, J gene, clone size, CDR3 protein, CDR3 DNA. A D gene is named only where the DNA matches it firmly. Size tells how often a clone was seen (once, few, many) or the class of an expanded clone, and some rows leave it out.

d_call: -; v_call: TRBV5-8; j_call: TRBJ2-5; clone_size: medium-sized; cdr3_aa: CASSSPWGGTAQETQYF; cdr3_nt: TGTGCCAGCAGCTCCCCCTGGGGGGGGACAGCCCAAGAGACCCAGTACTTC
d_call: TRBD1; v_call: TRBV6-5; j_call: TRBJ1-2; clone_size: -; cdr3_aa: CASSSQGAAGYTF; cdr3_nt: TGTGCCAGCAGTTCCCAGGGGGCAGCTGGCTACACCTTC
d_call: -; v_call: TRBV6-2/TRBV6-3; j_call: TRBJ1-5; clone_size: few; cdr3_aa: CASSSGEPQHF; cdr3_nt: TGTGCCAGCAGTTCAGGAGAGCCCCAGCATTTT
d_call: -; v_call: TRBV6-2/TRBV6-3; j_call: TRBJ2-7; clone_size: -; cdr3_aa: CASSSHQPGDHEQYF; cdr3_nt: TGTGCCAGCAGTTCCCATCAACCAGGGGACCACGAGCAGTACTTC
d_call: -; v_call: TRBV6-2/TRBV6-3; j_call: TRBJ2-3; clone_size: -; cdr3_aa: CASSLPAPTQYF; cdr3_nt: TGTGCCAGCAGCCTACCTGCCCCTACGCAGTATTTT
d_call: TRBD1; v_call: TRBV19; j_call: TRBJ1-2; clone_size: -; cdr3_aa: CASSIGQGGGLGYTF; cdr3_nt: TGTGCCAGTAGTATCGGACAGGGTGGAGGTCTTGGCTACACCTTC
d_call: TRBD1; v_call: TRBV2; j_call: TRBJ2-4; clone_size: -; cdr3_aa: CASTRDRRVINIQYF; cdr3_nt: TGTGCCTCGACCCGGGACAGAAGGGTAATAAACATTCAGTACTTC
d_call: TRBD1; v_call: TRBV5-4; j_call: TRBJ2-3; clone_size: few; cdr3_aa: CASSPQGAKTDTQYF; cdr3_nt: TGTGCCAGCAGCCCACAGGGGGCCAAGACAGATACGCAGTATTTT
d_call: -; v_call: TRBV27; j_call: TRBJ1-1; clone_size: once; cdr3_aa: CASRTEGHTEAFF; cdr3_nt: TGTGCCAGCAGAACCGAGGGGCACACTGAAGCTTTCTTT
d_call: -; v_call: TRBV19; j_call: TRBJ1-4; clone_size: -; cdr3_aa: CASSITRNGNEKLFF; cdr3_nt: TGTGCCAGTAGTATAACCCGAAACGGGAATGAAAAACTGTTTTTT
d_call: TRBD1; v_call: TRBV5-1; j_call: TRBJ1-1; clone_size: -; cdr3_aa: CASSTRTGGPMNTEAFF; cdr3_nt: TGCGCCAGCAGCACGCGGACAGGGGGCCCGATGAACACTGAAGCTTTCTTT
d_call: -; v_call: TRBV5-1; j_call: TRBJ2-3; clone_size: -; cdr3_aa: CASSSTTMGADTQYF; cdr3_nt: TGCGCCAGCAGCTCCACGACTATGGGTGCAGATACGCAGTATTTT
d_call: TRBD1; v_call: TRBV7-3; j_call: TRBJ2-2; clone_size: -; cdr3_aa: CASSTGQPNTGELFF; cdr3_nt: TGTGCCAGCAGTACGGGACAGCCGAACACCGGGGAGCTGTTTTTT
d_call: -; v_call: TRBV29-1; j_call: TRBJ1-3; clone_size: few; cdr3_aa: CSAVSGNTIYF; cdr3_nt: TGCAGCGCGGTATCTGGAAACACCATATATTTT
d_call: TRBD2; v_call: TRBV6-4; j_call: TRBJ2-1; clone_size: -; cdr3_aa: CASSDRSGGYNEQFF; cdr3_nt: TGTGCCAGCAGTGACCGGTCGGGGGGGTACAATGAGCAGTTCTTC
d_call: TRBD1; v_call: TRBV6-1; j_call: TRBJ1-6; clone_size: -; cdr3_aa: CASSERRQGGTPLHF; cdr3_nt: TGTGCCAGCAGTGAACGGCGACAGGGCGGCACCCCCCTCCACTTT
d_call: TRBD1; v_call: TRBV19; j_call: TRBJ1-2; clone_size: -; cdr3_aa: CASSILTGGGGYTF; cdr3_nt: TGTGCCAGTAGTATCCTAACAGGGGGCGGTGGCTACACCTTC
d_call: -; v_call: TRBV7-2; j_call: TRBJ1-2; clone_size: -; cdr3_aa: CASSLARTDYGYTF; cdr3_nt: TGTGCCAGCAGCTTAGCCCGGACGGACTATGGCTACACCTTC
d_call: TRBD2; v_call: TRBV7-8; j_call: TRBJ2-3; clone_size: -; cdr3_aa: CASGVAGGQPDTQYF; cdr3_nt: TGTGCCAGCGGTGTGGCGGGGGGGCAACCGGATACGCAGTATTTT
d_call: TRBD1; v_call: TRBV3-1/TRBV3-2; j_call: TRBJ2-7; clone_size: -; cdr3_aa: CASSQPGTGGRYEQYF; cdr3_nt: TGTGCCAGCAGCCAACCCGGGACAGGGGGCCGATACGAGCAGTACTTC
d_call: -; v_call: TRBV27; j_call: TRBJ1-2; clone_size: -; cdr3_aa: CASSLAGTPGSRGYTF; cdr3_nt: TGTGCCAGCAGTTTAGCTGGGACCCCCGGTTCTAGGGGCTACACCTTC
d_call: -; v_call: TRBV21-1; j_call: TRBJ1-5; clone_size: -; cdr3_aa: CASSKQGVGTGGFGNQPQHF; cdr3_nt: TGTGCCAGCAGCAAACAGGGTGTAGGGACAGGGGGTTTTGGCAATCAGCCCCAGCATTTT
d_call: -; v_call: TRBV27; j_call: TRBJ1-3; clone_size: -; cdr3_aa: CASSLRGTENTIYF; cdr3_nt: TGTGCCAGCAGTTTACGGGGGACGGAGAACACCATATATTTT
d_call: -; v_call: TRBV4-3; j_call: TRBJ1-2; clone_size: -; cdr3_aa: CASSQKGQSYTF; cdr3_nt: TGCGCCAGCAGCCAGAAGGGACAAAGCTACACCTTC
d_call: -; v_call: TRBV6-5; j_call: TRBJ1-3; clone_size: -; cdr3_aa: CASSYSRVAPGNTIYF; cdr3_nt: TGTGCCAGCAGTTACTCACGGGTGGCCCCTGGAAACACCATATATTTT
d_call: -; v_call: TRBV28; j_call: TRBJ2-7; clone_size: -; cdr3_aa: CASRYRDGSYEQYF; cdr3_nt: TGTGCCAGCAGATACCGGGACGGCAGCTACGAGCAGTACTTC
d_call: -; v_call: TRBV6-1; j_call: TRBJ2-5; clone_size: -; cdr3_aa: CASSEWRGETQYF; cdr3_nt: TGTGCCAGCAGTGAATGGCGCGGGGAGACCCAGTACTTC
d_call: -; v_call: TRBV6-2/TRBV6-3; j_call: TRBJ1-2; clone_size: -; cdr3_aa: CASSQGSGVGYTF; cdr3_nt: TGTGCCAGCAGTCAAGGTTCGGGGGTTGGCTACACCTTC
d_call: TRBD1; v_call: TRBV4-2; j_call: TRBJ2-5; clone_size: -; cdr3_aa: CASSVSPGQGGETQYF; cdr3_nt: TGTGCCAGCAGCGTCAGCCCGGGACAGGGGGGAGAGACCCAGTACTTC
d_call: TRBD1; v_call: TRBV30; j_call: TRBJ2-7; clone_size: -; cdr3_aa: CAWSVQLRQGFNEQYF; cdr3_nt: TGTGCCTGGAGTGTCCAGCTCAGACAGGGCTTCAACGAGCAGTACTTC
d_call: -; v_call: TRBV9; j_call: TRBJ1-3; clone_size: few; cdr3_aa: CASSVEVMGSGNTIYF; cdr3_nt: TGTGCCAGCAGCGTAGAGGTAATGGGTAGCGGAAACACCATATATTTT
d_call: -; v_call: TRBV11-2; j_call: TRBJ2-1; clone_size: -; cdr3_aa: CASSFLAGTPGGEQFF; cdr3_nt: TGTGCCAGCAGCTTTCTGGCGGGGACCCCCGGCGGAGAGCAGTTCTTC
d_call: -; v_call: TRBV7-3; j_call: TRBJ1-6; clone_size: -; cdr3_aa: CASSLVRGDSPLHF; cdr3_nt: TGTGCCAGCAGCTTAGTCCGGGGGGATTCACCCCTCCACTTT
d_call: TRBD2; v_call: TRBV3-1/TRBV3-2; j_call: TRBJ2-7; clone_size: -; cdr3_aa: CASGSGGTIEYF; cdr3_nt: TGTGCCAGCGGATCGGGGGGGACCATTGAGTACTTC
d_call: TRBD1; v_call: TRBV7-3; j_call: TRBJ2-6; clone_size: -; cdr3_aa: CASSLSPGGPSGANVLTF; cdr3_nt: TGTGCCAGCAGCTTAAGCCCAGGGGGACCTTCTGGGGCCAACGTCCTGACTTTC
d_call: -; v_call: TRBV4-3; j_call: TRBJ1-6; clone_size: -; cdr3_aa: CASSHGGGVSSPLHF; cdr3_nt: TGCGCCAGCAGCCATGGAGGGGGGGTCTCTTCACCCCTCCACTTT
d_call: -; v_call: TRBV7-2; j_call: TRBJ2-3; clone_size: -; cdr3_aa: CASGAGGGDTQYF; cdr3_nt: TGTGCCAGCGGGGCAGGGGGAGGAGATACGCAGTATTTT
d_call: -; v_call: TRBV5-1; j_call: TRBJ1-2; clone_size: -; cdr3_aa: CASSLIGTDYGYTF; cdr3_nt: TGCGCCAGCAGCTTGATCGGGACGGACTATGGCTACACCTTC
d_call: TRBD1; v_call: TRBV25-1; j_call: TRBJ1-1; clone_size: -; cdr3_aa: CASSEYRQGVVVDTEAFF; cdr3_nt: TGTGCCAGCAGTGAATACCGACAGGGAGTGGTGGTTGACACTGAAGCTTTCTTT
d_call: TRBD2; v_call: TRBV12-5; j_call: TRBJ2-1; clone_size: -; cdr3_aa: CASGVSGPHNEQFF; cdr3_nt: TGTGCTAGTGGTGTTAGCGGGCCCCACAATGAGCAGTTCTTC
d_call: TRBD1; v_call: TRBV5-5; j_call: TRBJ1-4; clone_size: -; cdr3_aa: CASSLRGPSLGSEKLFF; cdr3_nt: TGTGCCAGCAGCTTGAGGGGGCCCTCCCTGGGGTCTGAAAAACTGTTTTTT
d_call: -; v_call: TRBV30; j_call: TRBJ2-6; clone_size: -; cdr3_aa: CAWSYPPGANVLTF; cdr3_nt: TGTGCCTGGAGTTATCCGCCTGGGGCCAACGTCCTGACTTTC
d_call: TRBD1; v_call: TRBV19; j_call: TRBJ2-1; clone_size: -; cdr3_aa: CASSIRDSHYNEQFF; cdr3_nt: TGTGCCAGTAGTATCCGGGACAGCCACTACAATGAGCAGTTCTTC
d_call: -; v_call: TRBV27; j_call: TRBJ1-5; clone_size: -; cdr3_aa: CASSLSAGGNQPQHF; cdr3_nt: TGTGCCAGCAGTTTATCGGCAGGGGGCAATCAGCCCCAGCATTTT